What follows are 2 T cell receptor beta chains derived from one specimen sequenced in a study of blood T cell repertoires in COVID-19. Assay: immunoSEQ multiplex PCR; the TCRdb copy retains only in-frame clones and omits some. This table holds fewer than 90,000 clones, roughly 89% found once. The sequenced material came from peripheral blood. These receptors came from a man younger than 45 with acute or convalescent COVID-19.

The chain recombines TRBV4-1 with TRBJ2-6, with 9 positions matching TRBD1. The ends lost 4 bases at V and 2 bases at J; junction bases unmatched: 9. CDR3 length: 18 residues. The germline gives CDR1 MGHRA, CDR2 YSYEKL. CDR3 region: CASSPSGQGWTGANVLTF. The CDR3 DNA follows: TGCGCCAGCAGCCCCTCGGGACAGGGATGGACTGGGGCCAACGTCCTGACTTTC.

The rearrangement uses TRBV19 and TRBJ2-1; tentative D call: TRBD2 (5 bases). V lost 2 bases, J lost 7 bases, and 18 bases lay in between. Looked up from germline, CDR1 is LNHDA and CDR2 is SQIVND (reference sequence). This CDR3 contains 16 residues. CDR3 nucleotides: TGTGCCAGTAGTATATTTACGGGAATGAGGCCGAATGAGCAGTTCTTC. Translated, it gives CASSIFTGMRPNEQFF.